This T cell receptor (beta chain) was retrieved from a study of T cell changes during pregnancy in multiple sclerosis. The protocol was immunoSEQ multiplex PCR, while the TCRdb copy is restricted to in-frame clones and leaves out a portion. The table has 65,000 to 75,000 clones, 85% to 95% seen once; the top ten hold just over 3%. Sequences were derived from CD8+ T cells from peripheral blood mononuclear cells, sampled in the third trimester of pregnancy. This clonotype was obtained from a female donor in good health, enrolled as a control in a pregnancy study.

The CDR3 DNA is TGCGCCAGCAGCCAAAGTGTGGGACTGCCAAGAGATACGCAGTATTTT. This translates into CASSQSVGLPRDTQYF. The V call is TRBV4-1, the J call TRBJ2-3, with D perhaps TRBD2 (6 bases). The CDR3 consists of 16 residues. Germline V gene sequence: CDR1 MGHRA, CDR2 YSYEKL. Trimming took off 2 bases at V and 5 bases at J, with 17 bases between the two ends.